The 14 T cell receptor beta chains listed next were all sequenced from one sample in a study of blood T cell repertoires in COVID-19 (dated by TCRdb to about 2020). Receptors were amplified or captured by the immunoSEQ multiplex PCR assay. Drawn from immuneACCESS, this table holds only the in-frame rearrangements with V and J called that TCRdb kept. Clones are partly lost; checked studies trace under half to an unresolved V gene and leave the rest unexplained. The sample includes some 400,000 clones, with 87% observed a single time. Over 2% of the sample goes to the ten largest clones. The sequenced material came from peripheral blood. All receptors derive from a woman between 55 and 75 years old with COVID-19, enrolled during active disease.

The chain recombines TRBV4-1 with TRBJ1-3; 10 bases match TRBD1. This CDR3 is 14 amino acids long. Germline lookup yields CDR1 MGHRA and CDR2 YSYEKL. V dropped 6 bases and J dropped 4; count of bases not matched to a gene: 3. The CDR3 DNA is TGCGCCAGCAGGACAGGGGGCGGGGGAAACACCATATATTTT. Amino acids: CASRTGGGGNTIYF.

The chain is built from TRBV6-5 and TRBJ2-3, with D perhaps TRBD2 (6 bases). V was trimmed by 2 bases and J by 1 base, leaving 13 bases between them. The CDR3 is 16 residues long. In germline, CDR1 is MNHEY, CDR2 SVGAGI. In nucleotides, the CDR3 is TGTGCCAGCAGTTACGGAAAGCAGCGGGGCACAGATACGCAGTATTTT. This gives the protein CASSYGKQRGTDTQYF.

CDR3 protein: CASSLVQGDSPLHF. CDR3 DNA sequence: TGCGCCAGCAGCTTGGTACAGGGGGATTCACCCCTCCACTTT. The chain carries TRBV5-1 and TRBJ1-6, with 8 positions matching TRBD1. The J segment lost 8 bases and the V segment lost 0 bases, leaving 1 base of the junction unmatched. Germline V CDR1 and CDR2: SGHRS, YFSETQ. The CDR3 spans 14 residues.

The J gene is TRBJ1-1, the V gene TRBV5-1, with no clear D. Deletions cut 5 bases from V and 0 bases from J, with 8 bases between. The CDR3 has 13 residues. CDR1 SGHRS and CDR2 YFSETQ come from the germline V gene. Here the CDR3 reads CASRGGMNTEAFF. The CDR3 DNA sequence: TGCGCCAGCAGGGGAGGGATGAACACTGAAGCTTTCTTT.

The rearrangement uses TRBV28 and TRBJ2-5, with 9 bases lining up with TRBD1. The CDR3 length is 14 residues. Germline CDR1 reads MDHEN; CDR2 reads SYDVKM. Unmatched junction bases numbered 6, after V lost 5 bases and J lost 5 bases. The CDR3 here is CASSPHRGRETQYF. Written as DNA, the CDR3 is TGTGCCAGCAGTCCCCACAGGGGGCGGGAGACCCAGTACTTC.

The chain has TRBV28 and TRBJ2-1, with 8 bases matching TRBD2. Germline assignment: CDR1 MDHEN and CDR2 SYDVKM. The CDR3 contains 16 residues. J lost 0 bases, V lost 7 bases, and 8 bases had no gene match. The CDR3 protein is CASNYPGGPSYNEQFF. DNA for the CDR3: TGTGCCAGCAACTATCCGGGGGGGCCCTCCTACAATGAGCAGTTCTTC.

V and J are TRBV5-1 and TRBJ1-4; D possibly corresponds to TRBD1 (5 bases). Germline V gene lookup returns CDR1 SGHRS and CDR2 YFSETQ. This CDR3 region has 15 residues. The V gene lost 4 bases and the J gene lost 7 bases, with 17 bases spanning the gap. CDR3 DNA: TGCGCCAGCAGCCCCGGTGGCAGGGCCAGTGAAAAACTGTTTTTT. Translation: CASSPGGRASEKLFF. The full variable domain, with the rest looked up from reference TRBV5-1 and TRBJ1-4, is KAGVTQTPRYLIKTRGQQVTLSCSPISGHRSVSWYQQTPGQGLQFLFEYFSETQRNKGNFPGRFSGRQFSNSRSEMNVSTLELGDSALYLCASSPGGRASEKLFFGSGTQLSVL.

This clone has ten or more counts. V and J are TRBV5-1 and TRBJ1-2; D unclear. Per the germline V gene, CDR1 is SGHRS and CDR2 is YFSETQ. The V and J ends lost 4 bases and 4 bases respectively, with 17 bases between them. This CDR3 region has 15 residues. DNA of the CDR3: TGCGCCAGCAGCCAATCGACATCTCGGGGCTATGGCTACACCTTC. This gives the protein CASSQSTSRGYGYTF.

This chain links TRBV7-8 with TRBJ2-7; 8 nucleotides align to TRBD1. This CDR3 has 14 residues. V was pared by 4 bases and J by 3 bases, with 5 bases of the junction left unmatched. Germline V gives CDR1 SGHVS, CDR2 FQNEAQ. The CDR3 spells CASSSRQGSYEQYF. The CDR3 region has the DNA TGTGCCAGCAGCTCCAGACAGGGGAGCTACGAGCAGTACTTC.

The V call is TRBV5-1, the J call TRBJ2-2, with a weak D call TRBD1 (6 bases). The germline V and J ends were trimmed by 0 bases and 0 bases, with 12 bases remaining between them. CDR3 length: 17 amino acids. Looked up from germline, CDR1 is SGHRS and CDR2 is YFSETQ. In DNA, the CDR3 is TGCGCCAGCAGCTTGGCGACAGGTCCGTCGAACACCGGGGAGCTGTTTTTT. Translated: CASSLATGPSNTGELFF.

The chain has TRBV19 and TRBJ2-7; the D is unclear. Per germline, CDR1 LNHDA and CDR2 SQIVND (reference sequence). CDR3 length: 13 residues. V lost 3 bases to trimming and J lost 0 bases, with 6 bases between them. The CDR3 DNA follows: TGTGCCAGTAGTATCGAGAGCTCCTACGAGCAGTACTTC. Protein product: CASSIESSYEQYF.

The chain links TRBV15 to TRBJ1-2, with TRBD1 identical over 8 bases. V lost 2 bases to trimming and J lost 3 bases; unmatched junction nucleotides: 5. Per the germline V gene, CDR1 is LNHNV and CDR2 is YYDKDF (reference sequence). The CDR3 runs to 15 residues. For the CDR3, the DNA is TGTGCCACCAGCAGAACCGACAGGGGAGACTATGGCTACACCTTC. Encoded protein: CATSRTDRGDYGYTF.

The V call is TRBV19, the J call TRBJ1-1; maybe TRBD1 (5 bases). Germline V gene sequence: CDR1 LNHDA, CDR2 SQIVND (reference sequence). V was cut by 3 bases and J by 4 bases, with 15 bases left in between. This CDR3 has 15 residues. The CDR3 protein is CASSMVSGGTTEAFF. As DNA, the CDR3 is TGTGCCAGTAGTATGGTTTCCGGAGGGACCACTGAAGCTTTCTTT.

V usage is TRBV28 and J usage is TRBJ1-2; possible D gene TRBD1, 6 bases. Looked up from germline, CDR1 is MDHEN and CDR2 is SYDVKM. This CDR3 spans 11 amino acids. The V gene lost 9 bases and the J gene lost 7 bases, with 12 bases spanning the gap. The CDR3 spells CASLGGSGYTF. In DNA form, the CDR3 reads TGTGCCAGTTTAGGGGGTTCTGGCTACACCTTC.